One T cell receptor beta chain is described in this entry. Antigen unknown. These data belong to a study of cytomegalovirus exposure and HLA in healthy donors. Study results and caveats: An analysis done earlier found most TCR beta V segments productive about 90% or about 30% of the time. Later work found most CMV-associated TCR beta chains apparently HLA-restricted.

Sampled while nominally healthy, donors likely had unrecorded immune exposures. PCR primers comprised 60 Vbeta and 13 Jbeta primers. Produced via immunoSEQ multiplex PCR; TCRdb's table is partial and in-frame only. The table shows roughly 70,000 clones, with roughly 86% occurring only once. Germline-derived CDR1 and CDR2 are MNHEY and SMNVEV (reference sequence). The CDR3 is made up of 14 amino acids. V lost 0 bases and J 4 bases, leaving 10 bases between the germline ends. The specimen was PBMCs. The origin of this receptor is a man aged 18-30 years in good health and CMV-seronegative. The rearrangement links TRBV27 to TRBJ2-7, with D uncertain. The chain's CDR3 is CASSLSNPLYEQYF. As DNA, the CDR3 is TGTGCCAGCAGTTTATCGAACCCACTTTACGAGCAGTACTTC.